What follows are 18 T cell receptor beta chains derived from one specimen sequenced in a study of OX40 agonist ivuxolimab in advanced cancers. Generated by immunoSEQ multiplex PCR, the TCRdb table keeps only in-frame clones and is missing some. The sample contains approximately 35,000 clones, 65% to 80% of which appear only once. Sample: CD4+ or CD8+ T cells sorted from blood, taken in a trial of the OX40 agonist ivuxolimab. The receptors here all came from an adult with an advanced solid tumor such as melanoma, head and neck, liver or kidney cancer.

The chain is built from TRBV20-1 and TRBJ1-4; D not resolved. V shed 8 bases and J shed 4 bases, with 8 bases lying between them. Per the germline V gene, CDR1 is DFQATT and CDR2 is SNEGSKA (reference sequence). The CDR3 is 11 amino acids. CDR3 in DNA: TGCAGTACGATCTTTAATGAAAAACTGTTTTTT. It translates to CSTIFNEKLFF.

The CDR3 sequence: CRVTGGSGYTF. The CDR3 DNA is TGCAGGGTAACAGGGGGCTCTGGCTACACCTTC. V is TRBV20-1 and J is TRBJ1-2; 9 bases agree with TRBD1. There are 11 residues in the CDR3. Germline CDR1 DFQATT, CDR2 SNEGSKA (reference sequence).

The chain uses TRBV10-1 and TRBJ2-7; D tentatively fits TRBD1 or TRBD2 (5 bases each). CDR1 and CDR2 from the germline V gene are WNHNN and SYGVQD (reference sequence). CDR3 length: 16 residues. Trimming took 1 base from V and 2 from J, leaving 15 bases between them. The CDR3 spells CASSEFWGSTTYEQYF. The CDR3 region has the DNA TGCGCCAGCAGTGAGTTCTGGGGGTCAACCACCTACGAGCAGTACTTC.

The CDR3 nucleotides read TGTGCCAGTAGTATGCCAGGGAGCTCCTACAATGAGCAGTTCTTC. It translates to CASSMPGSSYNEQFF. V and J are TRBV19 and TRBJ2-1; D tentatively fits TRBD1 or TRBD2 (5 bases each). V lost 3 bases to trimming and J lost 0 bases, with 9 bases between them. The CDR3 is made up of 15 amino acids. Germline V gives CDR1 LNHDA, CDR2 SQIVND (reference sequence).

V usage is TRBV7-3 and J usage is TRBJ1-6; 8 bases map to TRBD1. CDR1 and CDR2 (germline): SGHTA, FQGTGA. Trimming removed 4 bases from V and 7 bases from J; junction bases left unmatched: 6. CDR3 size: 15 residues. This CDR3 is CASSSDRGGNSPLHF. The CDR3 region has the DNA TGTGCCAGCAGCTCCGACAGGGGCGGAAATTCACCCCTCCACTTT.

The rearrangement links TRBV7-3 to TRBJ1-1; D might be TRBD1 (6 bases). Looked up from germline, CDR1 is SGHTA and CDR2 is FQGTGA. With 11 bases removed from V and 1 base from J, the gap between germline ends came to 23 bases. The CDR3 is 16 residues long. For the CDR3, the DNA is TGTGCCGCGAGGGGCAGGGGATCCGCGCCGAACACTGAAGCTTTCTTT. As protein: CAARGRGSAPNTEAFF. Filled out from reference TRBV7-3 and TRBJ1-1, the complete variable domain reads GAGVSQTPSNKVTEKGKYVELRCDPISGHTALYWYRQSLGQGPEFLIYFQGTGAADDSGLPNDRFFAVRPEGSVSTLKIQRTERGDSAVYLCAARGRGSAPNTEAFFGQGTRLTVV.

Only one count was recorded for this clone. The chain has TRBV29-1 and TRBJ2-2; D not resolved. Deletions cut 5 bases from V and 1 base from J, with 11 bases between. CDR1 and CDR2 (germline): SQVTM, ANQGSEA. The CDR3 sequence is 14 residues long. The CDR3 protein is CSVKGHLNTGELFF. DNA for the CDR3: TGCAGCGTTAAAGGTCACTTGAACACCGGGGAGCTGTTTTTT.

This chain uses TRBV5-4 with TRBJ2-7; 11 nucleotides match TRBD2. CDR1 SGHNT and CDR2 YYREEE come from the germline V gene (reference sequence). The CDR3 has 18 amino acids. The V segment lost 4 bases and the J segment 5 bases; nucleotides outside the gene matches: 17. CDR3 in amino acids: CASSPSLQLAGGGHEQYF. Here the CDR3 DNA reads TGTGCCAGCAGCCCGTCCCTCCAGCTAGCGGGGGGCGGCCACGAGCAGTACTTC.

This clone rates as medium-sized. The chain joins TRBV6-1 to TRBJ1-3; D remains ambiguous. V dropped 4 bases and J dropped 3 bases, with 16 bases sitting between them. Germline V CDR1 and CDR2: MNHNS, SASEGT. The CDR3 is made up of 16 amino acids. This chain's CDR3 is CASSASSLWLGNTIYF. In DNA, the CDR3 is TGTGCCAGCAGTGCGTCAAGCTTATGGCTTGGAAACACCATATATTTT.

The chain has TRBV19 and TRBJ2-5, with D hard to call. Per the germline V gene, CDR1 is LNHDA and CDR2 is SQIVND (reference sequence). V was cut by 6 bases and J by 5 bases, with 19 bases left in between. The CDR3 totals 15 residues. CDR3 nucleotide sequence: TGTGCCAGTAGCCCCAACCCCGGGCCCGGGGAGACCCAGTACTTC. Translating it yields CASSPNPGPGETQYF.

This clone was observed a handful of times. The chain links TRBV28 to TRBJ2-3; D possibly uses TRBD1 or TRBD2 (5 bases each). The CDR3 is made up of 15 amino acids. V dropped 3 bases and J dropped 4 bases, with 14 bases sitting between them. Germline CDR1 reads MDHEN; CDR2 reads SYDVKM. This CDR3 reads CASSFPARGADTQYF. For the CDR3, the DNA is TGTGCCAGCAGTTTCCCTGCCCGGGGCGCAGATACGCAGTATTTT.

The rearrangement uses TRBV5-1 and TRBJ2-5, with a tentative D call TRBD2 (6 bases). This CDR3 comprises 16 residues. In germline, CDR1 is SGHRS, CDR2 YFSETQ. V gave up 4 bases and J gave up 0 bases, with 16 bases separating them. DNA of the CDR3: TGCGCCAGCAGCCTTCCTGCCGGAGGGTACCAAGAGACCCAGTACTTC. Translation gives CASSLPAGGYQETQYF.

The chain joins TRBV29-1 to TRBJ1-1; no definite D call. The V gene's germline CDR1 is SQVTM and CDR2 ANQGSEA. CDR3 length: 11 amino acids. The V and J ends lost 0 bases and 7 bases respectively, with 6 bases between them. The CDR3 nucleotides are TGCAGCGTTGAAGACGGGGTTGAAGCTTTCTTT. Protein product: CSVEDGVEAFF.

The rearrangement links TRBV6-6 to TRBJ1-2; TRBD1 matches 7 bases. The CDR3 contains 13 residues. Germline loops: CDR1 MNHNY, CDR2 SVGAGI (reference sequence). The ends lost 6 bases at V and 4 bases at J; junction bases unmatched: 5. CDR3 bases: TGTGCCAGCAGGCCACAGGGGCCCTATGGCTACACCTTC. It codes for CASRPQGPYGYTF.

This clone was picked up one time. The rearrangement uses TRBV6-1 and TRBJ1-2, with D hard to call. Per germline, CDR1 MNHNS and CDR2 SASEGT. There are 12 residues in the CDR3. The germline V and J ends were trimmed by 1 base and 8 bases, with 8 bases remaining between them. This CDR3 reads CASSEGKGGYTF. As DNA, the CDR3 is TGTGCCAGCAGTGAAGGAAAAGGGGGCTACACCTTC.

CDR3 in amino acids: CASSLIAGGTYEQYF. For the CDR3, the DNA is TGCGCCAGCAGCTTAATAGCGGGGGGAACCTACGAGCAGTACTTC. The chain uses TRBV5-1 and TRBJ2-7; 10 positions agree with TRBD2. The CDR3 runs to 15 residues. Germline CDR1 SGHRS, CDR2 YFSETQ. Germline trimming cut 2 bases from V and 2 bases from J; bases unmatched to any gene: 4. Full variable domain (rest looked up from reference TRBV5-1 and TRBJ2-7): KAGVTQTPRYLIKTRGQQVTLSCSPISGHRSVSWYQQTPGQGLQFLFEYFSETQRNKGNFPGRFSGRQFSNSRSEMNVSTLELGDSALYLCASSLIAGGTYEQYFGPGTRLTVT.

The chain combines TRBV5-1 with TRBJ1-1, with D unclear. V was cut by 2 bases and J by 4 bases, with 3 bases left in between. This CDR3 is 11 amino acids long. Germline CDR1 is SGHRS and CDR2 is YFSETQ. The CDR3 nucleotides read TGCGCCAGCAGCTTTTCCACTGAAGCTTTCTTT. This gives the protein CASSFSTEAFF.

CDR3 loop: CASSAWDRGHHGYTF. CDR3 sequence (DNA): TGTGCCAGCAGTGCGTGGGACAGGGGGCATCATGGCTACACCTTC. J is TRBJ1-2 and V is TRBV6-5, with 12 bases lining up with TRBD1. The length of the CDR3 is 15 residues. Germline CDR1 reads MNHEY; CDR2 reads SVGAGI. V trimming: 5 bases; J trimming: 6 bases; junction bases outside the gene matches: 7.